The rows below give T cell receptor beta chains drawn from one sample of a study of CD8 T cells in Susac syndrome. MiXCR was run by TCRdb on the immunoSEQ multiplex PCR reads, yielding one entry per CDR3 protein. Of roughly 150,000 distinct CDR3 sequences detected, over 95% appear once; the ten largest clones hold roughly 0.16%. Source material: CD8+ T cells from PBMCs. These TCRs come from a human donor with multiple sclerosis. Each CDR3 is given with its conserved first and last residue. The D gene is left open where the match is weak. Rows give clone size only sometimes, using once, few, many, or a class for an expanded clone.

.	TRBD1	TRBV29-1	TRBJ2-1	TGCAGCGTTGAATTAGGAGGGGACAGGGTCTACAATGAGCAGTTCTTC	CSVELGGDRVYNEQFF
.	.	TRBV20-1	TRBJ2-5	TGCAGCGCCACTAGCCCAGACGACCAAGAGACCCAGTACTTC	CSATSPDDQETQYF
.	.	TRBV20-1	TRBJ1-2	TGCAGTGCTAGAGACGATGACGTCGGTGGCTACACCTTC	CSARDDDVGGYTF
.	.	TRBV11-2	TRBJ2-5	TGTGCCAGCAGCTTAGAAAAGTCGGGGACCCAGTACTTC	CASSLEKSGTQYF
.	.	TRBV6-5	TRBJ2-5	TGTGCCAGCAGACCTTGGACAGATCAAGAGACCCAGTACTTC	CASRPWTDQETQYF
.	TRBD1	TRBV30	TRBJ2-7	TGTGCCTGGTCCAGGGGGCCGGGCTACGAGCAGTACTTC	CAWSRGPGYEQYF
.	TRBD2	TRBV9	TRBJ2-1	TGTGCCAGCAGCCTCCAAGCGGGGGGGAACAATGAGCAGTTCTTC	CASSLQAGGNNEQFF
.	.	TRBV29-1	TRBJ2-1	TGCAGCGTTGGTACTGAGCAGTTCTTC	CSVGTEQFF
.	TRBD1	TRBV7-9	TRBJ1-1	TGTGCCAGCAGCCCCTCCCGGACAGGGACTGAAGCTTTCTTT	CASSPSRTGTEAFF
.	.	TRBV30	TRBJ1-1	TGTGCCTGGAGTCCCACGGTGCCTGAAGCTTTCTTT	CAWSPTVPEAFF
.	.	TRBV4-2	TRBJ2-3	TGTGCCAGCAGCCAAGATTGGGGTTCAGATACGCAGTATTTT	CASSQDWGSDTQYF
.	.	TRBV27	TRBJ1-4	TGTGCCAGCAGTTTGGGCAGAGTTAATGAAAAACTGTTTTTT	CASSLGRVNEKLFF
.	TRBD1	TRBV3-1	TRBJ2-2	TGTGCCAGCAGCGGGGACAGTGCGAACACCGGGGAGCTGTTTTTT	CASSGDSANTGELFF
.	.	TRBV6-1	TRBJ1-2	TGTGCCAGCAACCCTTCCCCTGCTAGGAACTTTCAAACTAACTATGGCTACACCTTC	CASNPSPARNFQTNYGYTF
once	.	TRBV11-2	TRBJ2-5	TGTGCCAGCACCAACCTGGGAGAAGAGACCCAGTACTTC	CASTNLGEETQYF
.	.	TRBV7-8	TRBJ2-3	TGTGCCAGCAGCTTATCCAACGGATACTTCACAGATACGCAGTATTTT	CASSLSNGYFTDTQYF
once	.	TRBV2	TRBJ2-4	TGTGCCAGCAGTGAAGATAAGGGGCGGTACATTCAGTACTTC	CASSEDKGRYIQYF
.	TRBD1	TRBV6-5	TRBJ2-5	TGTGCCAGCAGCCCGCAGGGGGCAATAAGGGAGACCCAGTACTTC	CASSPQGAIRETQYF
once	.	TRBV7-9	TRBJ2-5	TGTGCCAGCAGCTTGGTGGTCGGGGCTCAAGAGACCCAGTACTTC	CASSLVVGAQETQYF
once	TRBD1	TRBV2	TRBJ2-7	TGTGCCAGCAGTGAGGGACAGGGGTTTTACGAGCAGTACTTC	CASSEGQGFYEQYF
.	.	TRBV12-3/TRBV12-4	TRBJ1-1	TGTGCCAGCAACAAGGACAGCTTTCGAACAGCTTTCTTT	CASNKDSFRTAFF
.	.	TRBV15	TRBJ1-5	TGTGCCACCAGCAGAGCACGTACAAATCAGCCCCAGCATTTT	CATSRARTNQPQHF